The source of this T cell receptor beta chain is a study of blood T cell repertoires in COVID-19. Overall study: Material from acute and convalescent COVID-19 was sourced from the United States, Italy and Spain. Sources were T cells, B-cell-depleted T cells, or PBMCs; the material itself was cDNA or gDNA.

The Seattle patients, enrolled during active infection, were followed longitudinally. How the authors handled the data: Scientists estimated how many nucleated cells there were by amplifying reference gene primers. The method was immunoSEQ multiplex PCR; TCRdb's version includes in-frame clones alone and lacks a portion of them. V and J calls plus clone size are reproduced from that table; the DNA served to infer D and trimming. The top ten hold around 13% of the sample, which has some 75,000 clones, roughly 80% seen once. The TCR comes from a man aged 45-65 years with COVID-19, enrolled during active disease. The sample comprised peripheral blood.

The CDR3 sequence is CASSARLAGVEQYF. The CDR3 DNA sequence: TGTGCCAGCAGCGCCAGACTAGCGGGAGTGGAGCAGTACTTC. The chain recombines TRBV11-2 with TRBJ2-7; TRBD2 aligns across 12 bases. This CDR3 is built from 14 residues. Germline V lookup: CDR1 SGHAT, CDR2 FQNNGV. J was trimmed by 7 bases and V by 5 bases; bases with no gene match: 6. The variable domain in full, completed from reference TRBV11-2 and TRBJ2-7, reads EAGVAQSPRYKIIEKRQSVAFWCNPISGHATLYWYQQILGQGPKLLIQFQNNGVVDDSQLPKDRFSAERLKGVDSTLKIQPAKLEDSAVYLCASSARLAGVEQYFGPGTRLTVT.